A selection of T cell receptor beta chains follows, all from one sample in a study of CD8+CD57+ T cells in acquired aplastic anemia. MiXCR was run by TCRdb on the reads, yielding one entry per CDR3 protein. The sample has some 410,000 distinct CDR3 sequences, under 80% seen once. Sequenced input: sorted CD4+, CD8+, or CD8+CD57+ T cells (not recorded which) from PBMCs. Receptor source: a human donor in good health, serving as a control. Each CDR3 is given with its conserved first and last residue. D genes are given only for firm matches. Expanded clones get a size class; other rows say once, few or many, or leave the size out.

TRBD1 TRBJ2-3 NA TRBV7-2 CASSPGTGAQGTQYF TGTGCCAGCAGCCCGGGGACAGGGGCGCAAGGTACGCAGTATTTT
NA TRBJ2-7 NA TRBV14 CASSQVGRVYEQYF TGTGCCAGCAGCCAAGTGGGCAGGGTTTACGAGCAGTACTTC
TRBD1 TRBJ2-7 NA TRBV5-1 CASSSGQGACEQYF TGCGCCAGCAGTTCTGGACAGGGGGCCTGCGAGCAGTACTTC
TRBD1 TRBJ2-7 NA TRBV5-1 CASSSTGDGDEQYF TGCGCCAGCAGCTCGACAGGGGATGGTGACGAGCAGTACTTC
TRBD1 TRBJ1-1 NA TRBV20-1 CSASIPQGISEAFF TGCAGTGCTAGTATCCCACAGGGGATCTCTGAAGCTTTCTTT
TRBD1 TRBJ2-5 NA TRBV19 CASSKTGGQETQYF TGTGCCAGTAGTAAAACAGGGGGCCAAGAGACCCAGTACTTC
NA TRBJ1-2 NA TRBV5-8 CASSHAQENYAYNF TGTGCCAGCAGCCATGCACAGGAGAACTATGCCTACAACTTT
NA TRBJ1-6 NA TRBV2 CASSPRSNSPLEF TGTGCCAGCAGCCCCAGGAGTAATTCCCCCCTCGAGTTT
NA TRBJ2-1 NA TRBV9 CASTDDSSYNEQFF TGTGCCAGCACTGATGACAGCTCCTACAATGAGCAGTTCTTC
NA TRBJ1-5 NA TRBV7-2 CASSLMRYSGAHVHF TGTGCCAGCAGCTTAATGCGGTACTCTGGGGCCCACGTCCATTTT
TRBD2 TRBJ2-1 NA TRBV20-1 CSARPGLAGGSYNEQFF TGCAGTGCCAGGCCCGGACTAGCGGGGGGCTCCTACAATGAGCAGTTCTTC
TRBD1 TRBJ1-5 many TRBV7-9 CASSPFPTGGNQPQHF TGTGCCAGCAGCCCCTTCCCGACAGGGGGGAATCAGCCCCAGCATTTT
NA TRBJ2-1 NA TRBV12-5 CASSIDSGGYNEQFF TGTGCTAGCAGCATAGATTCAGGTGGATACAATGAGCAGTTCTTC
NA TRBJ2-7 NA TRBV9 CASSVETTGEQYF TGTGCCAGCAGCGTAGAGACCACGGGGGAGCAGTACTTC
NA TRBJ2-7 NA TRBV4-2 CASSARKGYEQYF TGTGCCAGCAGTGCTAGGAAGGGCTACGAGCAGTACTTC
TRBD2 TRBJ2-3 NA TRBV24-1 CATSDFHLAGGPTDTQYF TGTGCCACCAGTGATTTTCACCTAGCGGGGGGACCCACAGATACGCAGTATTTT
TRBD1 TRBJ1-2 NA TRBV4-3 CASSQGQGLIGGYTF TGCGCCAGCAGCCAAGGACAGGGACTCATTGGTGGCTACACCTTC
NA TRBJ1-4 many TRBV14 CASSQESQRKLFF TGTGCCAGCAGCCAAGAAAGCCAGAGAAAACTGTTTTTT
NA TRBJ2-7 NA TRBV7-2 CASSVGHNDSHTF TGTGCCAGCAGCGTAGGACACAACGATAGCCACACCTTC
NA TRBJ1-2 many TRBV20-1 CSARDGDFNYGYTF TGCAGTGCTAGAGATGGGGACTTTAACTATGGCTACACCTTC
NA TRBJ1-5 NA TRBV5-1 CASSPAQKRKPQHF TGTGCCAGCAGCCCGGCACAGAAGAGAAAGCCCCAGCATTTT
NA TRBJ2-1 NA TRBV7-2 CASRRDEQFF TGCGCCAGCCGCCGGGATGAGCAGTTCTTC
NA TRBJ2-1 NA TRBV7-2 CASSLLGAGGQFF TGTGCCAGCAGCCTACTGGGGGCGGGTGGGCAGTTCTTC
NA TRBJ1-6 once TRBV5-1 CASSLRQSTDSPLHF TGCGCCAGCAGCTTGAGACAGAGCACAGATTCACCCCTCCACTTT
NA TRBJ1-6 NA TRBV7-6 CASSLDMRRGDPVF TGTGCCAGCAGCTTAGACATGCGTAGAGGAGACCCAGTATTT
TRBD1 TRBJ1-6 NA TRBV7-8 CASSVRTGAGSSYNSPLHF TGTGCCAGCAGCGTGAGGACAGGGGCGGGGAGCTCCTACAATTCACCCCTCCACTTT
TRBD1 TRBJ2-1 NA TRBV19 CASSQQVRGPDNEQFF TGTGCCAGTAGCCAGCAGGTCAGGGGGCCTGACAATGAGCAGTTCTTC
NA TRBJ2-7 NA TRBV9 CASSPAPTSNEQYEQYF TGTGCCAGCAGCCCGGCTCCTACTAGCAATGAGCAGTACGAGCAGTACTTC
NA TRBJ1-5 NA TRBV10-1 CASSLCQAAPQPQHF TGCGCCAGCAGCCTCTGTCAGGCCGCGCCCCAGCCCCAGCATTTT
NA TRBJ1-1 few TRBV2 CARDQNTEAFF TGTGCCAGGGACCAGAACACTGAAGCTTTCTTT
NA TRBJ1-1 NA TRBV5-1 CASSSGQTGNTEAFF TGTGCCAGCAGCTCGGGGCAGACAGGTAACACTGAAGCTTTCTTT
TRBD1 TRBJ1-4 NA TRBV9 CASSAHPGQGREKLFF TGTGCCAGCAGCGCCCATCCGGGACAGGGGAGAGAAAAACTGTTTTTT
NA TRBJ2-1 NA TRBV7-6 CASSLALGSVNNEQFF TGTGCCAGCAGCTTAGCGCTGGGTAGCGTAAACAATGAGCAGTTCTTC
TRBD1 TRBJ2-7 NA TRBV12-3/TRBV12-4 CASGKGTGGTYEQYF TGTGCCAGCGGGAAAGGAACAGGGGGAACCTACGAGCAGTACTTC
NA TRBJ1-2 NA TRBV19 CASSLAQGTCLSYTDTF TGTGCCAGCAGCTTAGCGCAGGGGACATGCCTGAGTTACACAGATACCTTC
NA TRBJ1-4 many TRBV9 CASSAQGWDEKLFF TGTGCCAGCAGCGCACAGGGTTGGGATGAAAAACTGTTTTTT
TRBD1 TRBJ1-5 many TRBV4-1 CASSQRDLQGISNQPQHF TGCGCCAGCAGCCAACGGGACTTACAGGGGATCAGCAATCAGCCCCAGCATTTT
NA TRBJ2-6 NA TRBV7-2 CASSPRLRWEGANVLTF TGTGCCAGCAGCCCACGGTTAAGGTGGGAGGGGGCCAACGTCCTGACTTTC
NA TRBJ1-2 NA TRBV2 CASSPGSHGAGYTF TGTGCCAGCAGTCCGGGGAGCCACGGAGCTGGCTACACCTTC
TRBD1 TRBJ1-2 NA TRBV25-1 CASSAGTGLGYTF TGTGCCAGCAGTGCCGGGACAGGGTTGGGCTACACCTTC
TRBD1 TRBJ1-1 once TRBV6-6 CARRTGGTEAFF TGTGCCAGACGAACAGGGGGCACTGAAGCTTTCTTT
TRBD1 TRBJ1-2 many TRBV20-1 CSARDSPGGFYGYTF TGCAGTGCTAGAGATAGCCCAGGGGGTTTCTATGGCTACACCTTC
TRBD2 TRBJ2-1 NA TRBV2 CASRRRGEEEQFF TGTGCCAGCAGGCGGCGGGGGGAAGAGGAGCAGTTCTTC
NA TRBJ1-5 once TRBV5-6 CASSFGAGTGQPQHF TGTGCCAGCAGCTTTGGTGCGGGGACCGGCCAGCCCCAGCATTTT
TRBD1 TRBJ2-7 NA TRBV20-1 CSARDRTGQGLSYEQYF TGCAGTGCTAGAGATCGGACCGGACAGGGGCTCTCCTACGAGCAGTACTTC
TRBD1 TRBJ1-1 NA TRBV25-1 CASSEWGTGSDTEAFF TGTGCCAGCAGTGAATGGGGGACAGGGTCCGACACTGAAGCTTTCTTT
TRBD1 TRBJ2-6 many TRBV5-5 CASRAPGTGSGANVLTF TGTGCCAGCAGGGCCCCCGGGACAGGGTCTGGGGCCAACGTCCTGACTTTC
TRBD1 TRBJ2-1 NA TRBV4-1 CASNPAGTGSNEQFF TGCGCCAGCAACCCCGCCGGGACAGGGAGCAATGAGCAGTTCTTC